The clone carrying this T cell receptor (beta chain) was detected only once. Its antigen is unknown. This entry comes from a study of radiation and T cells in renal cell carcinoma. Study results and caveats: Top tumor clonotypes rose in blood 2 weeks post-radiation, then contracted. Sampling covered only 0.95 to 1 g of each tumor. Dominant CDR3 motifs occupied more repertoire in irradiated than control tumors.

Specified treatment: 15 Gy SBRT to primary tumor, nephrectomy 4 weeks later. Nephrectomy followed 15 Gy stereotactic body radiation by 4 weeks. TCRdb keeps only in-frame clones here, not all; method: immunoSEQ multiplex PCR. The sample comprises 17,000 or so clones, about 50% of which are singletons, and approximately 10% rests with the top ten. The CDR3 contains 16 residues. Trimming shortened V by 2 bases and J by 1 base, and 14 bases separated the two germline ends. Germline values: CDR1 MNHEY, CDR2 SVGAGI. This clonotype originated in a man aged 45 to 65 with renal cell carcinoma. Source: tumor tissue, taken from a patient whose treatment included radiotherapy and nephrectomy. The chain couples TRBV6-5 to TRBJ2-5; D perhaps matches TRBD2 (7 bases). The CDR3 DNA sequence: TGTGCCAGCAGTTACGGTGGGGGGGGGCTCCAAGAGACCCAGTACTTC. It specifies CASSYGGGGLQETQYF.